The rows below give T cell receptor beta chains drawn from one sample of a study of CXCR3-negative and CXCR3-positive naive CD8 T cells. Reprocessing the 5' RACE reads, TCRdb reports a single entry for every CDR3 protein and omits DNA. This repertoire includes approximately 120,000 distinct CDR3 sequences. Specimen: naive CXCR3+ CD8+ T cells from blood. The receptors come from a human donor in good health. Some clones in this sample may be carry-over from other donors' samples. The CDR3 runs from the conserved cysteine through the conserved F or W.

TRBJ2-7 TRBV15 CATSRSGLSYEQYF
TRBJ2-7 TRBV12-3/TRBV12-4 CASSRGRALEQYF
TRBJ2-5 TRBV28 CASSFSGEETQYF
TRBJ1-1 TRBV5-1 CASSFQAGMGNTEAFF
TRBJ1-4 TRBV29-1 CSVYRGGKLFF
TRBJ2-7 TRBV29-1 CSVESPGSPYEQYF
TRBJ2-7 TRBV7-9 CASSLAVRGGPFYEQYF
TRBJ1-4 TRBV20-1 CSARDGEAASTSVEKLFF
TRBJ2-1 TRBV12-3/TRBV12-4 CASSFYRQGSDEQFF
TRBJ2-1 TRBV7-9 CASSLGRLTSGMVSNEQFF
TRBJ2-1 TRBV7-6 CASSSLPSGGKGEQFF
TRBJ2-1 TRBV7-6 CASSEEASGVYNEQFF
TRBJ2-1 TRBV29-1 CSATPHSHEQFF
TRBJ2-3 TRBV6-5 CASNKGLRGGDTQYF
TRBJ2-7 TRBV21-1 CASSKAAGTARHEQYF
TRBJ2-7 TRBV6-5 CASSYYGSFEQYF
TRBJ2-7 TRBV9 CASSVGFGASDSCEQYF
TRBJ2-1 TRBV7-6 CASSLVRGAEQFF
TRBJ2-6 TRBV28 CASSSGGQRISGANVLTF
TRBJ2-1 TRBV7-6 CASSFHPSGSSAINEQFF
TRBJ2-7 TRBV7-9 CASSSPLSYEQYF
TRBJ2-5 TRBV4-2 CASSRVRGHPTEETQYF